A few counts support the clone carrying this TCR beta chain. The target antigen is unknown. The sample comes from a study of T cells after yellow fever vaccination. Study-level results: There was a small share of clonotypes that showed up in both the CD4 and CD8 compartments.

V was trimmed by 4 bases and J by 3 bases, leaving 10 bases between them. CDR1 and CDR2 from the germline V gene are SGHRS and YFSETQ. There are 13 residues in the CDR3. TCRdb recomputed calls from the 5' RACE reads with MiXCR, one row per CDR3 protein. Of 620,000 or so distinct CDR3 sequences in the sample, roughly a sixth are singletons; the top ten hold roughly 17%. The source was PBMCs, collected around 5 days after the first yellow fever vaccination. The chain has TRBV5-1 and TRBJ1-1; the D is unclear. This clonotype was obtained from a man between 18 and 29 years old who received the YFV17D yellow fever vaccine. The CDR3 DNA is TGCGCCAGCAGCGCCAGGACTGACACTGAAGCTTTCTTT. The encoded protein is CASSARTDTEAFF.